This TCR beta chain was observed in a study of CD8 T cells in Susac syndrome. General study points: The relatively small number of individuals in the TCR sequencing and HLA analysis was acknowledged by the study.

Turning to this clonotype: The antigen remains unidentified.

Reverse transcription of about 0.5 to 1 ug RNA was carried out with random hexamers. Multiplex PCR with immunoSEQ amplified the TCR beta CDR3 across 54 Vbeta and 13 Jbeta. TCRdb re-analysed the immunoSEQ multiplex PCR reads in MiXCR, keeping a single row per CDR3 protein. The sample consists of about 71,000 distinct CDR3 sequences, nearly 96% of them appearing once. The CDR3 runs 13 residues. Trimming stripped 1 base from V and 6 bases from J, with 8 bases between. From germline, CDR1 is SGHAT and CDR2 FQDESV (reference sequence). V usage is TRBV11-1 and J usage is TRBJ2-3, with unresolved D. This TCR was sampled from a human donor with multiple sclerosis. Sequencing was done on a sample of CD4+ T cells from PBMCs. The CDR3 DNA follows: TGTGCCAGCAGCTTAGATTTGCAGGATACGCAGTATTTT. Translating it yields CASSLDLQDTQYF. The full variable domain, its missing parts supplied by reference TRBV11-1 and TRBJ2-3, is EAEVAQSPRYKITEKSQAVAFWCDPISGHATLYWYRQILGQGPELLVQFQDESVVDDSQLPKDRFSAERLKGVDSTLKIQPAELGDSAMYLCASSLDLQDTQYFGPGTRLTVL.